This TCR beta chain was captured in a study of beta chain features in type 1 diabetes. On the study more broadly: All samples yielded over 95,000,000 examined sorted cells.

Sequenced material consisted of expressed TCRB transcripts (all of the isolated RNA was reverse transcribed). Sequencing used immunoSEQ multiplex PCR; TCRdb keeps in-frame clones, though not all of them. Of around 340,000 clones listed, approximately 8.2% are singletons. V lost 5 bases to trimming and J lost 4 bases, with 14 bases between them. Germline V lookup: CDR1 MDHEN, CDR2 SYDVKM. There are 14 residues in the CDR3. Sequences were obtained from central memory CD4+ T cells from blood. The sequence was obtained from a woman aged 18-29 years in good health. The chain recombines TRBV28 with TRBJ2-5; D gene unclear. CDR3 DNA: TGTGCCAGCAGTGTTAGCCTGGCCCGAGAGACCCAGTACTTC. Its translation is CASSVSLARETQYF.